This TCR beta chain was obtained from a study of T cell responses to AZD1222 COVID-19 vaccine. Broader study findings: None of the repertoires were sampled until the peak T cell response had passed. There were mostly white British donors and more females than males, and clonal diversity was possibly underestimated. Vaccine-related CD4 TCRs covered spike, predominating at 160-218 and 743-854. Spike-specific TCR breadth and depth grew following two AZD1222 doses.

Concerning this clone: Its target is not known.

Germline lookup yields CDR1 LNHDA and CDR2 SQIVND (reference sequence). V lost 6 bases to trimming and J lost 6 bases, with 24 bases between them. The CDR3 is made up of 16 amino acids. Profiling relied on immunoSEQ multiplex PCR, and the TCRdb table lists in-frame clones only, not all of them. Among 140,000 to 150,000 clones listed, roughly 92% were seen once. The receptor was derived from an adult who received the AZD1222 COVID-19 vaccine. V is TRBV19 and J is TRBJ2-7; D gene uncertain. The sample was peripheral blood, taken 28 days after the second AZD1222 dose. CDR3 in DNA: TGTGCCAGTAGCCCCTCCGATCGGCCCCCTAGGTTCGAGCAGTACTTC. It codes for CASSPSDRPPRFEQYF.